This entry features one TCR beta chain sequence. This sample was taken from a study of identical twins. Trimming took off 3 bases at V and 1 base at J, with 18 bases between the two ends. The germline gives CDR1 SGHVS, CDR2 FNYEAQ. The CDR3 extends over 17 amino acids. From the 5' RACE reads, TCRdb called clonotypes with MiXCR, one entry per CDR3 protein. The sample has about 520,000 distinct CDR3 sequences; under 25% are singletons. A further study also used this sample, focusing on T cells expressing NK-cell markers.

The J gene is TRBJ2-5, the V gene TRBV7-6, with D maybe TRBD1 (5 bases). The specimen sequenced was CD4+ T cells sorted from blood. The sequence was collected from a woman in her late teens or twenties in good health. The CDR3 DNA sequence: TGTGCCAGCAGCTTTAGTGTGGCAGGGCCCCTCCAAGAGACCCAGTACTTC. Amino acid sequence: CASSFSVAGPLQETQYF.